Listed below are T cell receptor beta chains from one sample, sequenced in a study of glioma-infiltrating T cells. TCRdb re-called the multiplex PCR reads with MiXCR, one entry per CDR3 protein. Of approximately 40,000 distinct CDR3 sequences listed, around 20% were seen once; the top ten hold roughly 6.1%. Material for sequencing was glioma tissue, nonneoplastic brain tissue, or PBMCs (not recorded which). These receptors came from a human donor with low-grade glioma or glioblastoma, undergoing nonglioma brain surgery, or in good health (not recorded which). The CDR3 runs from the conserved cysteine through the conserved F or W. The D gene is left open where the match is weak. Clone size appears in some rows only: once, few, many, or a class for an expanded clone.

d_call: -
v_call: TRBV7-9
clone_size: -
j_call: TRBJ1-3
cdr3_nt: TGTGCCAGCAGCGACTCAGCCGGGGTCTCTGGAAACACCATATATTTT
cdr3_aa: CASSDSAGVSGNTIYF

d_call: TRBD2
v_call: TRBV29-1
clone_size: -
j_call: TRBJ2-1
cdr3_nt: TGCAGCGCTCCGGGAGGGGCTGAGCAGTTCTTC
cdr3_aa: CSAPGGAEQFF

d_call: -
v_call: TRBV5-4
clone_size: many
j_call: TRBJ2-5
cdr3_nt: TGTGCCAGCAGCTCAGGGGGAGGGACCGAGACCCAGTACTTC
cdr3_aa: CASSSGGGTETQYF

d_call: -
v_call: TRBV2
clone_size: many
j_call: TRBJ1-2
cdr3_nt: TGTGCCAGCAGTGAAACCTTCGGCTACACCTTC
cdr3_aa: CASSETFGYTF

d_call: -
v_call: TRBV4-1
clone_size: -
j_call: TRBJ2-3
cdr3_nt: TGCGCCAGCAGCCAAGAGGCGGGGGCGAGCACAGATACGCAGTATTTT
cdr3_aa: CASSQEAGASTDTQYF

d_call: -
v_call: TRBV20-1
clone_size: many
j_call: TRBJ2-5
cdr3_nt: TGCAGTGCTAGAGTTGGGCAGAAATTTCAAGAGACCCAGTACTTC
cdr3_aa: CSARVGQKFQETQYF

d_call: -
v_call: TRBV28
clone_size: many
j_call: TRBJ2-7
cdr3_nt: TGTGCCAGCAGTGGGCCCTCCTACGAGCAGTACTTC
cdr3_aa: CASSGPSYEQYF

d_call: -
v_call: TRBV9
clone_size: -
j_call: TRBJ2-3
cdr3_nt: TGTGCCAGCAGCGTGGGACAAATCTCAGATACGCAGTATTTT
cdr3_aa: CASSVGQISDTQYF

d_call: -
v_call: TRBV12-3/TRBV12-4
clone_size: few
j_call: TRBJ2-2
cdr3_nt: TGTGCCAGCAGTTTAGTCGGAGGGGGCGGGGAGCTGTTTTTT
cdr3_aa: CASSLVGGGGELFF

d_call: -
v_call: TRBV19
clone_size: few
j_call: TRBJ2-5
cdr3_nt: TGTGCCAGTAGTATTCGCGAGACCCAGTACTTC
cdr3_aa: CASSIRETQYF

d_call: -
v_call: TRBV10-3
clone_size: many
j_call: TRBJ2-3
cdr3_nt: TGTGCCATCAGTGTCGGCAGCAGCACAGATACGCAGTATTTT
cdr3_aa: CAISVGSSTDTQYF

d_call: -
v_call: TRBV20-1
clone_size: -
j_call: TRBJ2-1
cdr3_nt: TGCAGTGCTACCTTAGAAAATGAGCAGTCCTTC
cdr3_aa: CSATLENEQSF

d_call: -
v_call: TRBV28
clone_size: many
j_call: TRBJ2-2
cdr3_nt: TGTGCCAGCAGTCCTCCCGGGACAACGAACACCGGGGAGCTGTTTTTT
cdr3_aa: CASSPPGTTNTGELFF

d_call: TRBD2
v_call: TRBV27
clone_size: many
j_call: TRBJ2-1
cdr3_nt: TGTGCCAGCAGTTCTTTGACTAGCGGGAGAGAAAATGAGCAGTTCTTC
cdr3_aa: CASSSLTSGRENEQFF

d_call: TRBD2
v_call: TRBV19
clone_size: many
j_call: TRBJ2-7
cdr3_nt: TGTGCCAGTAGTATGGGACTAGCGGGACCCGGCTACGAGCAGTACTTC
cdr3_aa: CASSMGLAGPGYEQYF

d_call: TRBD1
v_call: TRBV12-3/TRBV12-4
clone_size: many
j_call: TRBJ1-1
cdr3_nt: TGTGCCAGCAACGAGGGACAGGGAAGGTTTGTGAACACTGAAGCTTTCTTT
cdr3_aa: CASNEGQGRFVNTEAFF

d_call: -
v_call: TRBV6-1
clone_size: medium-sized
j_call: TRBJ1-2
cdr3_nt: TGTGCCAGCAGTGAATGGTCTAACTATGGCTACACCTTC
cdr3_aa: CASSEWSNYGYTF

d_call: TRBD1
v_call: TRBV3-1
clone_size: -
j_call: TRBJ2-5
cdr3_nt: TGTGCCAGCAGCCAAAGGACCGGTGTCGACAGGGGCCTTAAGACCCAGTACTTC
cdr3_aa: CASSQRTGVDRGLKTQYF

d_call: -
v_call: TRBV15
clone_size: many
j_call: TRBJ2-7
cdr3_nt: TGTGCCACCAGGATCGGCCAGGTGGACGAGCAGTACTTC
cdr3_aa: CATRIGQVDEQYF

d_call: -
v_call: TRBV20-1
clone_size: -
j_call: TRBJ1-2
cdr3_nt: TGCAGTGCTAGAGGCCAGGGAACTCGGGATAACTATGGCTACACCTTC
cdr3_aa: CSARGQGTRDNYGYTF

d_call: TRBD2
v_call: TRBV4-1
clone_size: many
j_call: TRBJ2-1
cdr3_nt: TGCGCCAGCAGCCAAGGGCGGGGGGGGGTAACGAATGAGCAGTTCTTC
cdr3_aa: CASSQGRGGVTNEQFF

d_call: TRBD2
v_call: TRBV28
clone_size: -
j_call: TRBJ2-3
cdr3_nt: TGTGCCAGCAATTTCGCTAGCGGGGCTAGCACAGATACGCAGTATTTT
cdr3_aa: CASNFASGASTDTQYF

d_call: TRBD1
v_call: TRBV12-5
clone_size: many
j_call: TRBJ1-1
cdr3_nt: TGTGCTAGTGGTGGCAACCGACAGGGTTTCGGGGTAAGAGCTTTCTTT
cdr3_aa: CASGGNRQGFGVRAFF

d_call: TRBD2
v_call: TRBV19
clone_size: few
j_call: TRBJ2-5
cdr3_nt: TGTGCCAGTACGCTAGCGGACCAAGAGACCCAGTACTTC
cdr3_aa: CASTLADQETQYF

d_call: TRBD2
v_call: TRBV10-2
clone_size: many
j_call: TRBJ2-7
cdr3_nt: TGCGCCTGCATGGAAGGGGAGGGCTCCTACGAGCAGTACTTC
cdr3_aa: CACMEGEGSYEQYF

d_call: -
v_call: TRBV6-1
clone_size: many
j_call: TRBJ2-2
cdr3_nt: TGTGCCAGCATACGGGAAAACACCGGGGAGCTGTTTTTT
cdr3_aa: CASIRENTGELFF

d_call: TRBD1
v_call: TRBV20-1
clone_size: many
j_call: TRBJ1-1
cdr3_nt: TGCAGTGCTAGAGGGCCCCTAGGGACAGGGAGAATGAACACTGAAGCTTTCTTT
cdr3_aa: CSARGPLGTGRMNTEAFF

d_call: -
v_call: TRBV4-1
clone_size: many
j_call: TRBJ1-1
cdr3_nt: TGCGCCAGCAGCCAAGTTATCCGGGGGCGGACTGAAGCTTTCTTT
cdr3_aa: CASSQVIRGRTEAFF

d_call: -
v_call: TRBV3-1
clone_size: few
j_call: TRBJ1-1
cdr3_nt: TGTGCCAGCAGCCAGAGGTGGACACCGAACACTGAAGCTTTCTTT
cdr3_aa: CASSQRWTPNTEAFF

d_call: -
v_call: TRBV7-3
clone_size: -
j_call: TRBJ2-3
cdr3_nt: TGTGCCAGCAGCTTACTAAGCAGGGGGGGCCCTCGGGCAGATACGCAGTATTTT
cdr3_aa: CASSLLSRGGPRADTQYF

d_call: -
v_call: TRBV20-1
clone_size: many
j_call: TRBJ1-1
cdr3_nt: TGCAGCCCGTCCCAGGGCACTGAAGCTTTCTTT
cdr3_aa: CSPSQGTEAFF

d_call: TRBD1
v_call: TRBV6-1
clone_size: many
j_call: TRBJ1-5
cdr3_nt: TGTGCCAGCAGTGATTTGACAGGGGGCAATCAGCCCCAGCATTTT
cdr3_aa: CASSDLTGGNQPQHF

d_call: TRBD2
v_call: TRBV3-1
clone_size: many
j_call: TRBJ2-7
cdr3_nt: TGTGCCAGCAGCCAAGAAGAGGGACTAGCGGGAGAGGCGCAGTACTTC
cdr3_aa: CASSQEEGLAGEAQYF

d_call: -
v_call: TRBV4-1
clone_size: many
j_call: TRBJ2-7
cdr3_nt: TGCGCCAGCAGCCAAGCAGGTGGGGGTTATTACGAGCAGTACTTC
cdr3_aa: CASSQAGGGYYEQYF

d_call: -
v_call: TRBV28
clone_size: many
j_call: TRBJ1-5
cdr3_nt: TGTGCCAGCAGTTTACAGTGGGCAGGGGATCAGCCCCAGCATTTT
cdr3_aa: CASSLQWAGDQPQHF

d_call: -
v_call: TRBV12-3/TRBV12-4
clone_size: few
j_call: TRBJ2-5
cdr3_nt: TGTGCCAGCAGGTACCTACAAGAGACCCAGTACTTC
cdr3_aa: CASRYLQETQYF

d_call: -
v_call: TRBV10-2
clone_size: many
j_call: TRBJ2-1
cdr3_nt: TGCGCCAGCAGTGGGTTTGTTCTCAATGAGCAGTTCTTC
cdr3_aa: CASSGFVLNEQFF

d_call: TRBD1
v_call: TRBV2
clone_size: many
j_call: TRBJ1-2
cdr3_nt: TGTGCCAGCAGTGAAGCAGGGGGCGGAGGCTATGGCTACACCTTC
cdr3_aa: CASSEAGGGGYGYTF

d_call: -
v_call: TRBV13
clone_size: -
j_call: TRBJ1-1
cdr3_nt: TGTGCCAGCAGCTCGGGGGTAGGGGTTTACACTGAAGCTTTCTTT
cdr3_aa: CASSSGVGVYTEAFF

d_call: -
v_call: TRBV28
clone_size: many
j_call: TRBJ2-7
cdr3_nt: TGTGCCAGCAGTTTAAGTTTCTACGGACGCGCCTCCTACGAGCAGTACTTC
cdr3_aa: CASSLSFYGRASYEQYF

d_call: -
v_call: TRBV12-3/TRBV12-4
clone_size: many
j_call: TRBJ1-1
cdr3_nt: TGTGCCAGCAGTTTATGGTCTCAGCAAGCTTTCTTT
cdr3_aa: CASSLWSQQAFF

d_call: TRBD1
v_call: TRBV9
clone_size: -
j_call: TRBJ2-1
cdr3_nt: TGTGCCAGCAGCGTTCCCGCGACAGGGGCTGGGAATGAGCAGTTCTTC
cdr3_aa: CASSVPATGAGNEQFF

d_call: -
v_call: TRBV7-9
clone_size: many
j_call: TRBJ2-2
cdr3_nt: TGTGCCAGCAGCTTAACGACGTCTGTCACCGGGGAGCTGTTTTTT
cdr3_aa: CASSLTTSVTGELFF

d_call: -
v_call: TRBV2
clone_size: many
j_call: TRBJ1-5
cdr3_nt: TGTGCCAGCAGTGGGGGGGTAAATCAGCCCCAGCATTTT
cdr3_aa: CASSGGVNQPQHF

d_call: TRBD1
v_call: TRBV20-1
clone_size: many
j_call: TRBJ2-7
cdr3_nt: TGCAGTGCTGCGGACAGGGGTCGACAGGGCCACGAGCAGTACTTC
cdr3_aa: CSAADRGRQGHEQYF

d_call: -
v_call: TRBV28
clone_size: many
j_call: TRBJ2-7
cdr3_nt: TGTGCCAGCAGTCCGGGCCTCGAGCAGTACTTC
cdr3_aa: CASSPGLEQYF

d_call: -
v_call: TRBV7-2
clone_size: medium-sized
j_call: TRBJ2-1
cdr3_nt: TGTGCCAGCAGCTTAGGGGTCAGCTCCTACAATGAGCAGTTCTTC
cdr3_aa: CASSLGVSSYNEQFF

d_call: TRBD1
v_call: TRBV2
clone_size: many
j_call: TRBJ1-2
cdr3_nt: TGTGCCTCGACAGGGGTCAGGGGAGGCTATGGCTACACCTTC
cdr3_aa: CASTGVRGGYGYTF

d_call: TRBD1
v_call: TRBV7-9
clone_size: many
j_call: TRBJ1-2
cdr3_nt: TGTGCCAGCAGCGCCATCGTCGGCAGGGGGGGAGATGGCTACACCTTC
cdr3_aa: CASSAIVGRGGDGYTF

d_call: -
v_call: TRBV28
clone_size: many
j_call: TRBJ1-1
cdr3_nt: TGTGCCAGCAGTTTATTCAGGGTGAACACTGAAGCTTTCTTT
cdr3_aa: CASSLFRVNTEAFF

d_call: -
v_call: TRBV7-3
clone_size: -
j_call: TRBJ2-1
cdr3_nt: TGTGCCAGCAGCCTTTTCTCCTACAATGAGCAGTTCTTC
cdr3_aa: CASSLFSYNEQFF

d_call: -
v_call: TRBV11-3
clone_size: many
j_call: TRBJ2-1
cdr3_nt: TGTGCCAGCAGCCAAGACAATGAGCAGTTCTTC
cdr3_aa: CASSQDNEQFF

d_call: -
v_call: TRBV2
clone_size: -
j_call: TRBJ2-7
cdr3_nt: TGTGCCAGCAGTTCCGGACAGTCCTACGAGCAGTACTTC
cdr3_aa: CASSSGQSYEQYF